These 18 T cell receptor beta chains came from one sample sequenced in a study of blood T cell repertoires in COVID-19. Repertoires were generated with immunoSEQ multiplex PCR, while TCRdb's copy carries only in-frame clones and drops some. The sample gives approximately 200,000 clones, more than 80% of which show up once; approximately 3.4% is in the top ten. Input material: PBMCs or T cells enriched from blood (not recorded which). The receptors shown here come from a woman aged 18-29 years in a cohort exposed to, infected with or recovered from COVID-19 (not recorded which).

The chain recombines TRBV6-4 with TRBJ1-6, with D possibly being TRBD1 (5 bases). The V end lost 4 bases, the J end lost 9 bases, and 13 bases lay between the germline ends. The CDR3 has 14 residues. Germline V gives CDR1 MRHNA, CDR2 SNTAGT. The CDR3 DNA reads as TGTGCCAGCAGTGTCAATTCCGACAGTTCACCCCTCCACTTT. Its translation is CASSVNSDSSPLHF.

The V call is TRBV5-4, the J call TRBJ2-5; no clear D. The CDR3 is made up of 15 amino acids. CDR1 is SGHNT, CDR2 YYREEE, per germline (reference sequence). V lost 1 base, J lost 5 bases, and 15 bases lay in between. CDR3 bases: TGTGCCAGCAGCTTGCTTGAACCCCTCGGGGAGACCCAGTACTTC. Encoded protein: CASSLLEPLGETQYF.

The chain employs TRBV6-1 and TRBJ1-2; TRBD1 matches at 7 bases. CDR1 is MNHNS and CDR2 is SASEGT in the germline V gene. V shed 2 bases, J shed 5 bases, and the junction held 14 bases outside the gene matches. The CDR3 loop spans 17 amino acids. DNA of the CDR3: TGTGCCAGCAGTGAACCCAGGGACAGAGTCGCCGTATATGGCTACACCTTC. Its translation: CASSEPRDRVAVYGYTF.

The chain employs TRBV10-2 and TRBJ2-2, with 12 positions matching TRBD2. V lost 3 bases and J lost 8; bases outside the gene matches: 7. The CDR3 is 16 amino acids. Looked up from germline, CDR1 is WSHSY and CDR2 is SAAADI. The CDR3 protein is CASSDLLAGGRGELFF. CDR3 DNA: TGCGCCAGCAGTGACCTCCTAGCGGGGGGGCGGGGGGAGCTGTTTTTT.

In nucleotides, the CDR3 is TGCGCCAGCAGCCTAGGACTAGCGGTGGTTACGCAGTATTTT. Translating gives CASSLGLAVVTQYF. The rearrangement joins TRBV5-1 to TRBJ2-3, with TRBD2 matching 10 bases. This CDR3 contains 14 residues. Looked up from germline, CDR1 is SGHRS and CDR2 is YFSETQ. Unmatched junction bases numbered 7, after V lost 4 bases and J lost 8 bases.

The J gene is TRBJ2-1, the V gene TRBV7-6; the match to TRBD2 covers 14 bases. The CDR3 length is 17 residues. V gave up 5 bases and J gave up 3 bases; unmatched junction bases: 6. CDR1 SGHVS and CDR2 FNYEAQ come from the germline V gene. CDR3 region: CASSQTSGGAFYNEQFF. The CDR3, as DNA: TGTGCCAGCAGCCAGACTAGCGGGGGGGCCTTCTACAATGAGCAGTTCTTC.

CDR3 sequence: CASSLGQGGRMKTQYF. CDR3 bases: TGCGCCAGCAGCTTGGGACAGGGTGGTCGCATGAAGACCCAGTACTTC. The chain links TRBV5-1 to TRBJ2-5, with 7 bases aligning to TRBD1. Germline CDR1 reads SGHRS; CDR2 reads YFSETQ. V lost 0 bases, J lost 6 bases, and 11 bases stayed unmatched. The CDR3 length is 16 residues.

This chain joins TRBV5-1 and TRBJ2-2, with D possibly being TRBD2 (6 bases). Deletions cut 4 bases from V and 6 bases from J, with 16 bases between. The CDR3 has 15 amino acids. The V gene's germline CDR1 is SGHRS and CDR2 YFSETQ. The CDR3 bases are TGCGCCAGCAGCCTCTCTAGCGAAGTCTCCGGGGAGCTGTTTTTT. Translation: CASSLSSEVSGELFF.

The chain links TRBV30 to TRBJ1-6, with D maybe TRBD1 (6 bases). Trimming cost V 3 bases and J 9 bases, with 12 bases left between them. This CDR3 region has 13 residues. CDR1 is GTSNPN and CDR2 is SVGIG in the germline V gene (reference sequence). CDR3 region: CAWRGPRGSPLHF. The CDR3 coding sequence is TGTGCCTGGAGGGGACCCAGGGGTTCACCCCTCCACTTT.

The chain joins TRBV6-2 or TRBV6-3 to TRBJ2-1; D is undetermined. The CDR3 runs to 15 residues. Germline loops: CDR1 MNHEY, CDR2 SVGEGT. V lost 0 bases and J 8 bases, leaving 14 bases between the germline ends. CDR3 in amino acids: CASSYSIGARDEQFF. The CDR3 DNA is TGTGCCAGCAGTTACTCGATAGGAGCCCGCGATGAGCAGTTCTTC.

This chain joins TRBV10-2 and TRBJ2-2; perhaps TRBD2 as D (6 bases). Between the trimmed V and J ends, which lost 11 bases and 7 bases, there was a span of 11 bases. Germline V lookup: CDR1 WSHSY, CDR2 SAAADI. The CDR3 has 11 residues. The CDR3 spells CAATGGGELFF. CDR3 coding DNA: TGCGCCGCAACCGGGGGCGGGGAGCTGTTTTTT.

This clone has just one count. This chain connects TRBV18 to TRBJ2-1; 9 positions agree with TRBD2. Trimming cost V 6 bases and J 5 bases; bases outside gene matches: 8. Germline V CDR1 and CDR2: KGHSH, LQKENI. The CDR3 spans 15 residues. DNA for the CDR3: TGTGCCAGCTCTCCCGGACTAGCGCTACACAATGAGCAGTTCTTC. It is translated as CASSPGLALHNEQFF.

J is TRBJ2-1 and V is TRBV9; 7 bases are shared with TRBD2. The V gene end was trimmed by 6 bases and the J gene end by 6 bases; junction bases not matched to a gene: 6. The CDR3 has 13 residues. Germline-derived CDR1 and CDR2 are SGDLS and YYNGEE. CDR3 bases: TGTGCCAGCACGCGGGAGCCTCCCAATGAGCAGTTCTTC. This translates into CASTREPPNEQFF.

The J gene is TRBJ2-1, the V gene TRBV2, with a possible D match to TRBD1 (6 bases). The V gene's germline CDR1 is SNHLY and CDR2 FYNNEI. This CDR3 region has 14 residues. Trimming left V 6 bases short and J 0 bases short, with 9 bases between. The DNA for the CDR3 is TGTGCCAGCAGCCTGACAGGCTCCTACAATGAGCAGTTCTTC. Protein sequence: CASSLTGSYNEQFF.

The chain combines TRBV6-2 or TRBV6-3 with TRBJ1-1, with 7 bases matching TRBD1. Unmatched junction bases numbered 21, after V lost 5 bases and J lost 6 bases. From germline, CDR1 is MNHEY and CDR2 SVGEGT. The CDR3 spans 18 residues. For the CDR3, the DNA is TGTGCCAGCAGTCAGAGGTTCGGGGTGAGGACAGGACCGCCTGAAGCTTTCTTT. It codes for CASSQRFGVRTGPPEAFF.

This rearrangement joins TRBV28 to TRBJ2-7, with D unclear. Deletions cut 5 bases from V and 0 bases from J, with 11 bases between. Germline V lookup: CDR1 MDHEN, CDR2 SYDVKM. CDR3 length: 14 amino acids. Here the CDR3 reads CASSLSHFSYEQYF. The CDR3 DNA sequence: TGTGCCAGCAGTCTAAGTCACTTCTCCTACGAGCAGTACTTC.

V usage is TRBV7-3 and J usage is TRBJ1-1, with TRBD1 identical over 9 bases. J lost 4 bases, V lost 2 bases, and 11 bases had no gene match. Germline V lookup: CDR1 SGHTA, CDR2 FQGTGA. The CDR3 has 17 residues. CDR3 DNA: TGTGCCAGCAGCTTATTCCCGGGACAGGGAGAAAGCACTGAAGCTTTCTTT. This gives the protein CASSLFPGQGESTEAFF.

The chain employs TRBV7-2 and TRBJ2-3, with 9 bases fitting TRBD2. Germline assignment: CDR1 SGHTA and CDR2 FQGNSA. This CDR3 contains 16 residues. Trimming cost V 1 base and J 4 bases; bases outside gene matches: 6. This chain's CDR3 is CASSLEGQRGADTQYF. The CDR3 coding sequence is TGTGCCAGCAGCTTAGAGGGACAGCGGGGGGCAGATACGCAGTATTTT. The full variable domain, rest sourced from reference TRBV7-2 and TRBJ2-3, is GAGVSQSPSNKVTEKGKDVELRCDPISGHTALYWYRQSLGQGLEFLIYFQGNSAPDKSGLPSDRFSAERTGGSVSTLTIQRTQQEDSAVYLCASSLEGQRGADTQYFGPGTRLTVL.